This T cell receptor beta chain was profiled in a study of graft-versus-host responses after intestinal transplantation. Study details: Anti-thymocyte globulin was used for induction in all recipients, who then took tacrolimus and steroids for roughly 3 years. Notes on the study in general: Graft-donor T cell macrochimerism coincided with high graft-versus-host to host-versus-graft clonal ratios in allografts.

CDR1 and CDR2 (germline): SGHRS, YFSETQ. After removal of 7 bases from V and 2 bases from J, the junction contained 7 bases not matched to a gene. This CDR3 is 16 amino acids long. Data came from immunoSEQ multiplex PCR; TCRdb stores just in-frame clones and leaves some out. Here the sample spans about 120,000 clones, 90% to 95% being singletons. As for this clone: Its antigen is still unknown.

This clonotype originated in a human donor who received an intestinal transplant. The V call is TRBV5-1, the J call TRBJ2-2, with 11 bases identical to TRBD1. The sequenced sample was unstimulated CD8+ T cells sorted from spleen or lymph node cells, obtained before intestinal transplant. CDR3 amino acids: CASRVRTGGNTGELFF. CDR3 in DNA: TGCGCCAGCCGGGTTAGGACAGGGGGCAACACCGGGGAGCTGTTTTTT. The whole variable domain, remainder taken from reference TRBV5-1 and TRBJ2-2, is KAGVTQTPRYLIKTRGQQVTLSCSPISGHRSVSWYQQTPGQGLQFLFEYFSETQRNKGNFPGRFSGRQFSNSRSEMNVSTLELGDSALYLCASRVRTGGNTGELFFGEGSRLTVL.